The rows below give T cell receptor beta chains drawn from one sample of a study of identifying expanded T cells in peripheral blood. Here immunoSEQ multiplex PCR was the method, and the copy in TCRdb shows in-frame clones only, minus some. The data contain roughly 92,000 clones, approximately 90% of them seen just once; the ten biggest clones take up under 20%. The sample was blood. All receptors come from a person aged 18-69 years in good health. Each CDR3 is given with its conserved first and last residue. A D gene is named only where the DNA matches it firmly. Expanded clones get a size class; other rows say once, few or many, or leave the size out.

>.|TRBJ1-3|TRBV13|TRBD1
TGTGCCAGCAGCTTCGGGACAGGCTCTGGAAACACCATATATTTT
CASSFGTGSGNTIYF
>.|TRBJ1-1|TRBV18|.
TGTGCCAGCTCACTTGGGGGAGTATCGAACACTGAAGCTTTCTTT
CASSLGGVSNTEAFF
>.|TRBJ2-5|TRBV28|.
TGTGCCAGCAGTTTATCTCAGTCCCAGTACTTC
CASSLSQSQYF
>.|TRBJ1-3|TRBV7-2|.
TGTGCCAGCAGCCCGTACAGGTCTGGAAACACCATATATTTT
CASSPYRSGNTIYF
>.|TRBJ2-2|TRBV5-5|.
TGTGCCAGCAGCTTTCTAAACACCGGGGAGCTGTTTTTT
CASSFLNTGELFF
>once|TRBJ2-1|TRBV5-1|.
TGCGCCAGCAGCTTGGTGTCCGGGCGCGGATACAATGAGCAGTTCTTC
CASSLVSGRGYNEQFF
>.|TRBJ2-6|TRBV7-9|.
TGTGCCAGCAGCTTAAGTTTAGGTGCCCTCGACGTCCTGACTTTC
CASSLSLGALDVLTF
>.|TRBJ1-2|TRBV10-3|.
TGTGCCATCTCCGGGACGGCAGAGGCCTATGGCTACACCTTC
CAISGTAEAYGYTF
>.|TRBJ1-5|TRBV4-1|TRBD1
TGCGCCAGCAGCACGCGGACAGGGTTGGCTCAGCCCCAGCATTTT
CASSTRTGLAQPQHF
>.|TRBJ1-2|TRBV19|TRBD1
TGTGCCAGTAGTAACCGACAGGGCGGCGGCTATGGCTACACCTTC
CASSNRQGGGYGYTF
>.|TRBJ2-1|TRBV6-4|.
TGTGCCAGCAGTGAACAGGGAGGGCTCGATGAGCAGTTCTTC
CASSEQGGLDEQFF
>.|TRBJ1-5|TRBV1|.
TGCACCAGCAGCCAAGATCCTCAAGGGCCGTATAGCAATCAGCCCCAGCATTTT
CTSSQDPQGPYSNQPQHF
>.|TRBJ2-1|TRBV7-9|TRBD2
TGTGCCAGCAGCTTTAGCGGGCACTACAATGAGCAGTTCTTC
CASSFSGHYNEQFF
>.|TRBJ2-5|TRBV19|.
TGTGCCAGTTCTGAATTGGGGGAGACCCAGTACTTC
CASSELGETQYF
>once|TRBJ2-7|TRBV11-2|TRBD1
TGTGCCAGCAGTCAACAACAGGGGGTTCCAACCTACGAGCAGTACTTC
CASSQQQGVPTYEQYF
>.|TRBJ1-6|TRBV27|.
TGTGCCAGCAGTTTACGGCCCCTCTCAGGGTCACCCCTCCACTTT
CASSLRPLSGSPLHF
>.|TRBJ2-7|TRBV11-2|TRBD1
TGTGCCAGCAGCTTATCACAGGGGGAGTTCTACGAGCAGTACTTC
CASSLSQGEFYEQYF
>.|TRBJ2-6|TRBV19|.
TGTGCCAGTAGGTTTGGCTCAAGCTCTGGGGCCAACGTCCTGACTTTC
CASRFGSSSGANVLTF
>once|TRBJ1-4|TRBV13|.
TGTGCCAGCAGCTTAGGAGGGCTCAATGAAAAACTGTTTTTT
CASSLGGLNEKLFF
>.|TRBJ2-1|TRBV2|.
TGTGCCAGCAGACTTTCCGGCTACAATGAGCAGTTCTTC
CASRLSGYNEQFF
>.|TRBJ1-1|TRBV13|TRBD1
TGTGCCAGCATGAGACAGGGAGGGACTGAAGCTTTCTTT
CASMRQGGTEAFF
>.|TRBJ2-7|TRBV4-3|.
TGCGCCAGCAGCCAAGATGTTCCCGGGACCCTCAGCTCCTACGAGCAGTACTTC
CASSQDVPGTLSSYEQYF
>once|TRBJ2-7|TRBV5-1|.
TGCGCCAGCAGCTTTGGCCCCGAGCAGTACTTC
CASSFGPEQYF
>.|TRBJ2-3|TRBV19|TRBD2
TGTGCCAGTAGTATGCCGGGACTAGCGGGAGGCACAGATACGCAGTATTTT
CASSMPGLAGGTDTQYF
>once|TRBJ2-1|TRBV19|.
TGTGCCACCTCCAGGCTAGCCGTCAGCGATGAGCAGTTCTTC
CATSRLAVSDEQFF
>few|TRBJ2-3|TRBV11-2|TRBD1
TGTGCCAGCAGGAGGGGGCTCAGCACAGATACGCAGTATTTT
CASRRGLSTDTQYF
>.|TRBJ2-7|TRBV7-8|.
TGTGCCAGCAGCTTATCAGGGTTAGCCTACGAGCAGTACTTC
CASSLSGLAYEQYF
>.|TRBJ2-3|TRBV28|.
TGTGCCAGCAGTTTCGGGAGCACAGATACGCAGTATTTT
CASSFGSTDTQYF
>.|TRBJ2-3|TRBV4-1|.
TGCGCCAGCAGCCAAATGGCCGCGAATTATGATACGCAGTATTTT
CASSQMAANYDTQYF
>many|TRBJ1-6|TRBV2|TRBD1
TGTGCCAGCAGGGGGACAGGGACTCCCCTCCACTTT
CASRGTGTPLHF
>.|TRBJ2-7|TRBV4-3|TRBD1
TGCGCCAGCAGCCAAGACGACAGGGGCTACGAGCAGTACTTC
CASSQDDRGYEQYF
>.|TRBJ2-2|TRBV6-5|.
TGTGCCAGCAGGCCAAACACCGGGGAGCTGTTTTTT
CASRPNTGELFF
>once|TRBJ2-7|TRBV29-1|TRBD2
TGCAGCGTTGAAGATCGGACTAGGGGAGGCTACGAGCAGTACTTC
CSVEDRTRGGYEQYF
>.|TRBJ2-2|TRBV7-8|.
TGTGCCAGCAGCGCAGGAGGCAGGAGTAACACCGGGGAGCTGTTTTTT
CASSAGGRSNTGELFF
>.|TRBJ2-1|TRBV9|.
TGTGCCAGCAGCCCGTGGGGGGACATTGAGCAGTTCTTC
CASSPWGDIEQFF
>once|TRBJ2-5|TRBV7-2|.
TGTGCCAGCAGCTTAGCACGGCAGACCCAGTACTTC
CASSLARQTQYF
>.|TRBJ1-1|TRBV4-2|.
TGTGCCAGCAGCCACCCGGGACAGAACACTGAAGCTTTCTTT
CASSHPGQNTEAFF
>.|TRBJ1-3|TRBV9|TRBD1
TGTGCCAGCAGCTCCGGGACAGATGGAAACACCATATATTTT
CASSSGTDGNTIYF
>.|TRBJ1-4|TRBV11-2|.
TGTGCCAGCAGCTTTTTGCCCCGGGAAGGACCTTCGGAAAAACTGTTTTTT
CASSFLPREGPSEKLFF
>.|TRBJ2-7|TRBV5-1|TRBD1
TGCGCCAGCAGCTTGGTCGGGACAGGGCGCGAGCAGTACTTC
CASSLVGTGREQYF
>once|TRBJ1-1|TRBV15|.
TGTGCCACCAGCAGATCCACGGGTGAAGCTTTCTTT
CATSRSTGEAFF
>.|TRBJ1-4|TRBV18|TRBD1
TGTGCCAGCTCACCGAGACCGGGACAGAATAATGAAAAACTGTTTTTT
CASSPRPGQNNEKLFF
>.|TRBJ2-3|TRBV4-2|.
TGTGCCAGCAGCCAAGATGGCAGCACAGATACGCAGTATTTT
CASSQDGSTDTQYF
>.|TRBJ1-3|TRBV7-2|.
TGTGCCACCTCCGGTGGAAGCTCTGGAAACACCATATATTTT
CATSGGSSGNTIYF
>few|TRBJ2-7|TRBV7-2|TRBD2
TGTGCCAGCAGTCAATGGGGAGGGGATTACGAGCAGTACTTC
CASSQWGGDYEQYF
>once|TRBJ1-6|TRBV18|.
TGTGCCAGCTCACAAGGACAGTCTCGACATTCACCCCTCCACTTT
CASSQGQSRHSPLHF
>few|TRBJ1-3|TRBV9|TRBD1
TGTGCCAGCAGCACAGGGGGCTCTGGAAACACCATATATTTT
CASSTGGSGNTIYF
>.|TRBJ1-1|TRBV2|.
TGTGCCAGCAGCGGCAGGGAGGGCACTGAAGCTTTCTTT
CASSGREGTEAFF
>.|TRBJ2-7|TRBV19|.
TGTGCCAGTAGTGCCGCGAATTTCTACGAGCAGTACTTC
CASSAANFYEQYF
>.|TRBJ1-5|TRBV10-3|.
TGTGCCATCAGTGAGGGGTATAGCAATCAGCCCCAGCATTTT
CAISEGYSNQPQHF
>.|TRBJ2-2|TRBV2|.
TGTGCCAGCAGGGGGCTGGCCGGGGAGCTGTTTTTT
CASRGLAGELFF
>.|TRBJ2-1|TRBV11-2|TRBD1
TGTGCCAGCAGGGGGACAGGGGGGAAAGATTACAATGAGCAGTTCTTC
CASRGTGGKDYNEQFF
>.|TRBJ2-3|TRBV9|.
TGTGCCAGCAGCGTAGGAAGGGGGGGGCCAGATACGCAGTATTTT
CASSVGRGGPDTQYF
>.|TRBJ2-5|TRBV4-1|.
TGCGCCAGCAGCCAGATCGTAAAAGAGACCCAGTACTTC
CASSQIVKETQYF
>.|TRBJ2-7|TRBV7-8|TRBD1
TGTGCCAGCAGCTCCCCCGGGACAGGGGACTACGAGCAGTACTTC
CASSSPGTGDYEQYF